This TCR beta chain was identified in a study of beta chain features in type 1 diabetes. All of the isolated RNA was reverse transcribed, so expressed TCRB transcripts were sequenced. Repertoires were generated with immunoSEQ multiplex PCR, while TCRdb's copy carries only in-frame clones and drops some. The sample holds just over 150,000 clones, around 10% seen once. The CDR3 length is 13 residues. V lost 5 bases and J 8 bases, leaving 12 bases between the germline ends. The germline V gene encodes CDR1 SEHNR and CDR2 FQNEAQ (reference sequence). This clone came up a few times. The sequenced material came from central memory CD4+ T cells from blood. This clonotype was obtained from a man aged 18 to 30 in good health. The rearrangement uses TRBV7-9 and TRBJ1-4, with D hard to call. This CDR3 is CASSRGFKEKLFF. The CDR3 region has the DNA TGTGCCAGCAGCCGGGGTTTTAAAGAAAAACTGTTTTTT.